The TCR beta chain described here comes from a study of blood T cell repertoires in COVID-19. CDR3 length: 15 residues. After removal of 3 bases from V and 2 bases from J, the junction contained 2 bases not matched to a gene. Germline V CDR1 and CDR2: SEHNR, FQNEAQ (reference sequence). The assay was immunoSEQ multiplex PCR, and TCRdb's table has in-frame clones only and misses some. Of 250,000 to 300,000 clones listed, 90% to 95% were seen once; the top ten hold 0.95% to 1.5%. The chain joins TRBV7-9 to TRBJ2-1; 9 nucleotides align to TRBD1. The specimen was PBMCs or T cells enriched from blood (not recorded which). This sequence originates from a human donor in a cohort exposed to, infected with or recovered from COVID-19 (not recorded which). The donor label of this sample is uncertain. Here the CDR3 reads CASSLGDRAYNEQFF. The CDR3 nucleotides are TGTGCCAGCAGCTTGGGGGACAGGGCCTACAATGAGCAGTTCTTC.